What follows are 25 T cell receptor beta chains derived from one specimen sequenced in a study of T cell changes during pregnancy in multiple sclerosis. The protocol was immunoSEQ multiplex PCR, while the TCRdb copy is restricted to in-frame clones and leaves out a portion. The table includes over 60,000 clones, about 89% detected once. The specimen was peripheral blood, collected in the first trimester of pregnancy. The receptors shown here come from a female donor with multiple sclerosis, enrolled in a pregnancy study.

The J gene is TRBJ1-5, the V gene TRBV27, with unresolved D. CDR3 size: 13 residues. Germline V lookup: CDR1 MNHEY, CDR2 SMNVEV (reference sequence). V gave up 3 bases and J gave up 9 bases, with 12 bases separating them. The CDR3 loop reads CASSFTDDRPQHF. The CDR3 bases are TGTGCCAGCAGTTTCACAGACGATCGGCCCCAGCATTTT.

The chain is built from TRBV2 and TRBJ1-3, with D possibly matching TRBD1 (5 bases). The CDR3 is 15 residues long. Germline CDR1 is SNHLY and CDR2 is FYNNEI. V was pared by 5 bases and J by 4 bases, with 15 bases between. As DNA, the CDR3 is TGTGCCAGCAGTTCCAGTGGACGACAGGGAAACACCATATATTTT. Encoded protein: CASSSSGRQGNTIYF.

The chain is built from TRBV27 and TRBJ2-3; 9 bases map to TRBD1. After removal of 7 bases from V and 2 bases from J, the junction contained 4 bases not matched to a gene. Germline V CDR1 and CDR2: MNHEY, SMNVEV (reference sequence). The CDR3 is 14 amino acids. For the CDR3, the DNA is TGTGCCAGCACCCGGGACAGGGTCACAGATACGCAGTATTTT. It yields the protein CASTRDRVTDTQYF.

This clone has just a few counts. This chain connects TRBV7-2 to TRBJ2-3; D is unclear. CDR1 and CDR2 from the germline V gene are SGHTA and FQGNSA. Trimming cost V 1 base and J 4 bases, with 9 bases left between them. This CDR3 has 14 residues. CDR3 sequence reads: CASSLGLEADTQYF. The CDR3 region has the DNA TGTGCCAGCAGCTTAGGGCTTGAGGCAGATACGCAGTATTTT.

In this sample, this clone turned up once. The rearrangement joins TRBV7-9 to TRBJ2-3; 8 bases line up with TRBD2. Germline V gene lookup returns CDR1 SEHNR and CDR2 FQNEAQ (reference sequence). This CDR3 has 17 residues. The V and J ends lost 0 bases and 2 bases, in that order; junction bases with no gene match: 7. This CDR3 reads CASSLALGGALTDTQYF. DNA of the CDR3: TGTGCCAGCAGCTTAGCGCTCGGGGGGGCCCTCACAGATACGCAGTATTTT.

The genes are TRBV18 and TRBJ2-1; D is undetermined. The CDR3 contains 12 residues. Per germline, CDR1 KGHSH and CDR2 LQKENI. Trimming took off 3 bases at V and 9 bases at J, with 9 bases between the two ends. CDR3: CASSPGEVEQFF. The CDR3 DNA is TGTGCCAGCTCACCCGGAGAGGTTGAGCAGTTCTTC. The variable domain in full, completed from reference TRBV18 and TRBJ2-1, reads NAGVMQNPRHLVRRRGQEARLRCSPMKGHSHVYWYRQLPEEGLKFMVYLQKENIIDESGMPKERFSAEFPKEGPSILRIQQVVRGDSAAYFCASSPGEVEQFFGPGTRLTVL.

The rearrangement joins TRBV6-5 to TRBJ1-1, with D tentatively TRBD1 (5 bases). Between the trimmed V and J ends, which lost 1 base and 1 base, there was a span of 13 bases. The CDR3 length is 16 residues. Germline CDR1 and CDR2: MNHEY and SVGAGI. CDR3: CASSYLTGGKNTEAFF. CDR3 DNA sequence: TGTGCCAGCAGTTACTTGACCGGGGGTAAGAACACTGAAGCTTTCTTT.

The chain has TRBV19 and TRBJ2-2, with D possibly being TRBD2 (5 bases). Trimming took off 6 bases at V and 4 bases at J, with 12 bases between the two ends. The germline V gene encodes CDR1 LNHDA and CDR2 SQIVND (reference sequence). The length of the CDR3 is 14 residues. CDR3 sequence: CASSPGIRTGELFF. Here the CDR3 DNA reads TGTGCCAGTAGCCCCGGGATCCGCACCGGGGAGCTGTTTTTT. Using reference TRBV19 and TRBJ2-2 for the parts outside the CDR3, the full variable domain is DGGITQSPKYLFRKEGQNVTLSCEQNLNHDAMYWYRQDPGQGLRLIYYSQIVNDFQKGDIAEGYSVSREKKESFPLTVTSAQKNPTAFYLCASSPGIRTGELFFGEGSRLTVL.

V gene TRBV11-2 combines with J gene TRBJ2-1; 10 bases are shared with TRBD2. The germline V gene encodes CDR1 SGHAT and CDR2 FQNNGV. There are 15 residues in the CDR3. V lost 5 bases, J lost 5 bases, and 6 bases stayed unmatched. CDR3 in DNA: TGTGCCAGCAGCCCCTCCGGACTAGCGGACAATGAGCAGTTCTTC. Encoded protein: CASSPSGLADNEQFF.

For the CDR3, the DNA is TGTGCCAGCAGCTTCTGGGACAGGGGATCTAATGAAAAACTGTTTTTT. This encodes CASSFWDRGSNEKLFF. The chain combines TRBV5-6 with TRBJ1-4; 10 bases align to TRBD1. CDR1 is SGHDT and CDR2 is YYEEEE in the germline V gene. The CDR3 length is 16 residues. J gave up 3 bases and V 2 bases, and 4 bases lay outside the gene matches.

This chain uses TRBV6-1 with TRBJ1-4; 7 bases line up with TRBD1. Germline lookup yields CDR1 MNHNS and CDR2 SASEGT. The CDR3 is 14 amino acids. V dropped 4 bases and J dropped 10; count of bases not matched to a gene: 9. The CDR3 sequence is CASSGQGDSGKLFF. CDR3 sequence (DNA): TGTGCCAGCAGTGGACAGGGTGATTCCGGAAAACTGTTTTTT.

This chain connects TRBV2 to TRBJ2-5; D uncertain. V was cut by 4 bases and J by 0 bases, with 6 bases left in between. This CDR3 contains 13 residues. Germline assignment: CDR1 SNHLY and CDR2 FYNNEI. This CDR3 is CASSVGNQETQYF. In DNA, the CDR3 is TGTGCCAGCAGTGTGGGCAACCAAGAGACCCAGTACTTC.

The V and J genes are TRBV7-6 and TRBJ1-2; TRBD1 aligns across 10 bases. Germline CDR1 is SGHVS and CDR2 is FNYEAQ. The J segment lost 6 bases and the V segment lost 4 bases, leaving 2 bases of the junction unmatched. The CDR3 totals 13 residues. DNA for the CDR3: TGTGCCAGCAGCTCCGGGACAGGGGATGGCTACACCTTC. This gives the protein CASSSGTGDGYTF.

The chain employs TRBV5-1 and TRBJ1-1, with D hard to call. V shed 2 bases and J shed 0 bases, with 11 bases lying between them. Germline V gene data show CDR1 as SGHRS and CDR2 as YFSETQ. The CDR3 consists of 15 residues. CDR3 nucleotide sequence: TGCGCCAGCAGCTTCTTGGCGGAATTGAACACTGAAGCTTTCTTT. It specifies CASSFLAELNTEAFF.

This chain uses TRBV19 with TRBJ1-2; D is ambiguous. V gave up 4 bases and J gave up 6 bases, with 21 bases separating them. Germline values: CDR1 LNHDA, CDR2 SQIVND (reference sequence). CDR3 length: 16 amino acids. CDR3 amino acids: CASSTTTAGVFHGYTF. CDR3 nucleotide sequence: TGTGCCAGTAGTACAACGACGGCCGGAGTCTTTCATGGCTACACCTTC.

This clone was detected only a few times. The rearrangement joins TRBV10-3 to TRBJ1-2, with TRBD1 matching 7 bases. CDR1 ENHRY and CDR2 SYGVKD come from the germline V gene. CDR3 length: 17 residues. The V gene end was trimmed by 2 bases and the J gene end by 8 bases; junction bases not matched to a gene: 17. The CDR3 coding sequence is TGTGCCATCAGTGAGGGACAGGAGGCGGTCGGTATACGAGGCTACACCTTC. Its protein is CAISEGQEAVGIRGYTF.

The V and J genes are TRBV10-3 and TRBJ2-2; 10 positions match TRBD1. V shed 4 bases, J shed 7 bases, and the junction held 12 bases outside the gene matches. This CDR3 region has 17 residues. CDR1 is ENHRY, CDR2 SYGVKD, per germline. CDR3 amino acids: CAISAQPGQGTDGELFF. The DNA for the CDR3 is TGTGCCATCAGTGCCCAGCCGGGACAGGGGACGGACGGGGAGCTGTTTTTT.

The CDR3 region has the DNA TGCGCCAGCAGCTTTTGGACTAGCGGGAGGAGGAATGAGCAGTTCTTC. It specifies CASSFWTSGRRNEQFF. The rearrangement links TRBV5-1 to TRBJ2-1; 14 nucleotides match TRBD2. V was pared by 2 bases and J by 7 bases, with 5 bases of the junction left unmatched. CDR1 is SGHRS, CDR2 YFSETQ, per germline. The length of the CDR3 is 16 residues.

This chain joins TRBV27 and TRBJ2-7; TRBD2 matches at 9 bases. This CDR3 is 14 amino acids long. Germline CDR1 and CDR2: MNHEY and SMNVEV (reference sequence). V lost 3 bases, J lost 0 bases, and 0 bases stayed unmatched. CDR3 in amino acids: CASSLTSGSYEQYF. Written as DNA, the CDR3 is TGTGCCAGCAGTTTGACTAGCGGCTCCTACGAGCAGTACTTC.

V usage is TRBV18 and J usage is TRBJ2-7, with D tentatively TRBD2 (5 bases). The CDR3 is 15 residues long. V lost 0 bases and J lost 0, with 9 bases in between. Germline V gives CDR1 KGHSH, CDR2 LQKENI. The CDR3 DNA follows: TGTGCCAGCTCACCACCGGACCGGGGCTCCTACGAGCAGTACTTC. This sequence encodes CASSPPDRGSYEQYF.

V and J are TRBV19 and TRBJ2-6; 7 nucleotides align to TRBD2. V lost 3 bases, J lost 0 bases, and 8 bases stayed unmatched. The CDR3 is 18 residues long. Germline V lookup: CDR1 LNHDA, CDR2 SQIVND (reference sequence). CDR3: CASSIHLWGGSGANVLTF. The CDR3 region has the DNA TGTGCCAGTAGTATCCACCTTTGGGGGGGCTCTGGGGCCAACGTCCTGACTTTC.

The rearrangement uses TRBV29-1 and TRBJ1-1; no definite D call. Trimming shortened V by 6 bases and J by 12 bases, and 17 bases separated the two germline ends. Germline V lookup: CDR1 SQVTM, CDR2 ANQGSEA. CDR3 size: 11 residues. In DNA form, the CDR3 reads TGCAGCGTCCCTCGGGGAGGGTTGACTTTCTTT. Amino acid sequence: CSVPRGGLTFF.

This chain links TRBV9 with TRBJ1-1; maybe TRBD1 (5 bases). V lost 3 bases and J lost 3, with 9 bases in between. Looked up from germline, CDR1 is SGDLS and CDR2 is YYNGEE. This CDR3 has 13 amino acids. The CDR3 DNA is TGTGCCAGCAGCGATCAGGGTGACACTGAAGCTTTCTTT. This translates into CASSDQGDTEAFF.

The chain recombines TRBV7-2 with TRBJ1-2; 9 positions match TRBD1. This CDR3 comprises 14 residues. The germline V gene has CDR1 SGHTA and CDR2 FQGNSA. Trimming cost V 3 bases and J 7 bases; bases outside gene matches: 6. The CDR3 region is CASSFGTGTRGYTF. For the CDR3, the DNA is TGTGCCAGCAGCTTTGGGACAGGGACTCGTGGCTACACCTTC. The whole variable domain, remainder taken from reference TRBV7-2 and TRBJ1-2, is GAGVSQSPSNKVTEKGKDVELRCDPISGHTALYWYRQSLGQGLEFLIYFQGNSAPDKSGLPSDRFSAERTGGSVSTLTIQRTQQEDSAVYLCASSFGTGTRGYTFGSGTRLTVV.

V is TRBV19 and J is TRBJ2-2, with 10 nucleotides matching TRBD2. Germline values: CDR1 LNHDA, CDR2 SQIVND (reference sequence). The V gene end was trimmed by 3 bases and the J gene end by 4 bases; junction bases not matched to a gene: 5. CDR3 length: 16 residues. The CDR3 is CASSIGAGGPTGELFF. The CDR3 nucleotides read TGTGCCAGTAGTATTGGAGCGGGAGGGCCCACCGGGGAGCTGTTTTTT.